A selection of T cell receptor beta chains follows, all from one sample in a study of human T cells and chemical hapten exposure. TCRdb recomputed calls from the RACE reads with MiXCR, one row per CDR3 protein. The sample carries some 93,000 distinct CDR3 sequences, 8.5% to 9% recorded once. Sequenced: whole blood. Source of these receptors: a female donor in good health. Some clones in this sample may be carry-over from other donors' samples. Both conserved end residues are part of each CDR3. D genes are given only for firm matches. Clone size, where shown, is once, few, many, or a class for clones that have expanded.

J | size | D | length | V | CDR3 | DNA
TRBJ2-7 | many | NA | 14 | TRBV5-1 | CASSLMDRAYEQYF | TGCGCCAGCAGCTTAATGGACAGAGCCTACGAGCAGTACTTC
TRBJ1-1 | NA | NA | 14 | TRBV28 | CASSFEGVGTEAFF | TGTGCCAGCAGTTTTGAGGGAGTAGGGACTGAAGCTTTCTTT
TRBJ2-1 | few | TRBD2 | 15 | TRBV4-2 | CASSQVSGRTDEQFF | TGTGCCAGCAGCCAAGTTAGCGGGAGGACCGATGAGCAGTTCTTC
TRBJ1-5 | NA | NA | 13 | TRBV29-1 | CSVAGLNNQPQHF | TGCAGCGTTGCGGGACTGAATAATCAGCCCCAGCATTTT
TRBJ2-7 | NA | TRBD2 | 15 | TRBV20-1 | CSARDPPSGWYEQYF | TGCAGTGCTAGAGATCCGCCTAGCGGGTGGTACGAGCAGTACTTC
TRBJ2-7 | NA | TRBD2 | 15 | TRBV5-6 | CASSLVLAGCYEQYF | TGTGCCAGCAGCTTGGTCTTAGCGGGATGCTACGAGCAGTACTTC
TRBJ2-5 | few | TRBD1 | 15 | TRBV7-9 | CASSSTGGKTETQYF | TGTGCCAGCAGCTCGACAGGGGGCAAAACGGAGACCCAGTACTTC
TRBJ1-2 | few | TRBD1 | 14 | TRBV6-2/TRBV6-3 | CASRRDRDLYGYTF | TGTGCCAGCCGACGGGACAGGGATCTCTATGGCTACACCTTC
TRBJ2-5 | few | NA | 14 | TRBV27 | CASSLTSTKSTQYF | TGTGCCAGCAGTTTGACAAGCACTAAATCGACCCAGTACTTC
TRBJ2-1 | few | NA | 14 | TRBV5-6 | CASSLETVFHEQFF | TGTGCCAGCAGCCTCGAGACAGTTTTCCATGAGCAGTTCTTC
TRBJ2-1 | NA | TRBD2 | 16 | TRBV12-3/TRBV12-4 | CASKHDWRELTHEQFF | TGTGCCAGCAAGCATGATTGGCGGGAGCTTACGCATGAGCAGTTCTTC
TRBJ2-2 | NA | TRBD2 | 16 | TRBV11-2 | CASSKWGGVNTGELFF | TGTGCCAGCAGTAAATGGGGGGGAGTAAACACCGGGGAGCTGTTTTTT
TRBJ1-1 | many | TRBD1 | 15 | TRBV12-3/TRBV12-4 | CASSLRTGGDTEAFF | TGTGCCAGCAGTTTACGGACAGGAGGGGACACTGAAGCTTTCTTT
TRBJ2-1 | few | TRBD2 | 14 | TRBV6-2/TRBV6-3 | CASRRELNLNEQFF | TGTGCCAGCAGGCGGGAGCTAAATCTTAATGAGCAGTTCTTC
TRBJ2-7 | few | NA | 15 | TRBV28 | CASTPQGGPSYEQYF | TGTGCCAGCACTCCCCAGGGGGGACCGTCCTACGAGCAGTACTTC
TRBJ1-1 | few | NA | 11 | TRBV20-1 | CSATPGWEAFF | TGCAGTGCCACCCCTGGGTGGGAGGCTTTCTTT
TRBJ2-5 | NA | NA | 15 | TRBV7-2 | CASSLAGEASKTQYF | TGTGCCAGCAGCTTAGCTGGGGAGGCATCGAAGACCCAGTACTTC
TRBJ1-6 | few | NA | 14 | TRBV27 | CASRRVKENSPLHF | TGTGCCAGCAGGCGGGTAAAGGAGAATTCACCCCTCCACTTT
TRBJ2-1 | NA | TRBD2 | 14 | TRBV20-1 | CSARFRLAGVEQFF | TGCAGTGCTAGATTTCGACTAGCGGGAGTCGAGCAGTTCTTC
TRBJ2-7 | NA | NA | 14 | TRBV5-6 | CASSLRGYNDEQYF | TGTGCCAGCAGCTTGAGGGGGTATAACGACGAGCAGTACTTC
TRBJ2-1 | NA | NA | 15 | TRBV28 | CASSLHSPTTPVYSF | TGTGCCAGCAGTTTACACTCACCGACGACACCCGTTTATAGCTTC
TRBJ2-7 | NA | NA | 12 | TRBV28 | CASYRDLREQYF | TGTGCCAGCTACAGGGATCTACGGGAGCAGTACTTC
TRBJ1-4 | NA | TRBD1 | 15 | TRBV3-1 | CASSDGQGRREKLFF | TGTGCCAGCAGTGACGGACAGGGGAGACGAGAAAAACTGTTTTTT
TRBJ2-3 | few | TRBD1 | 13 | TRBV3-1 | CASSQTGPDTQYF | TGTGCCAGCAGCCAGACAGGGCCAGATACGCAGTATTTT
TRBJ2-3 | few | NA | 17 | TRBV25-1 | CASSPLKQGEGTDTQYF | TGTGCCAGCAGTCCACTCAAACAGGGAGAGGGCACAGATACGCAGTATTTT
TRBJ2-7 | many | NA | 14 | TRBV20-1 | CSAPREGYSYEQYF | TGCAGTGCCCCTCGAGAGGGATATTCCTACGAGCAGTACTTC
TRBJ2-7 | many | NA | 12 | TRBV28 | CASSSTVYEQYF | TGTGCCAGCAGTTCCACAGTCTACGAGCAGTACTTC
TRBJ2-5 | NA | NA | 13 | TRBV28 | CASSIGTRETQYF | TGTGCCAGCAGCATCGGGACAAGGGAGACCCAGTACTTC
TRBJ2-7 | few | NA | 14 | TRBV9 | CASSATGLSYEQYF | TGTGCCAGCAGCGCCACGGGACTTTCCTACGAGCAGTACTTC
TRBJ2-2 | many | NA | 13 | TRBV6-2/TRBV6-3 | CASSQGITGELFF | TGTGCCAGCAGTCAGGGGATCACCGGGGAGCTGTTTTTT
TRBJ2-6 | many | NA | 16 | TRBV27 | CASSLFGLDGANVLTF | TGTGCCAGCAGTTTATTTGGGTTAGACGGGGCCAACGTCCTGACTTTC
TRBJ2-1 | many | NA | 15 | TRBV7-2 | CASSLATGSHNEQFF | TGTGCCAGCAGCTTAGCCACAGGGTCCCACAATGAGCAGTTCTTC
TRBJ2-7 | many | TRBD2 | 17 | TRBV28 | CASSSQPTSGRAGEQYF | TGTGCCAGCAGTTCCCAACCGACTAGCGGGAGGGCCGGGGAGCAGTACTTC
TRBJ2-7 | few | TRBD1 | 14 | TRBV30 | CAWSVTGQDYEQYF | TGTGCCTGGAGTGTTACCGGACAGGACTACGAGCAGTACTTC
TRBJ1-2 | many | NA | 12 | TRBV28 | CASSFSIYGYTF | TGTGCCAGCAGTTTTAGCATCTATGGCTACACCTTC
TRBJ1-1 | few | NA | 14 | TRBV4-3 | CASSQEQTNTEAFF | TGCGCCAGCAGCCAAGAACAAACGAACACTGAAGCTTTCTTT
TRBJ2-4 | few | NA | 16 | TRBV2 | CASSNQPTQAKNIQYF | TGTGCCAGCAGTAACCAACCAACTCAGGCCAAAAACATTCAGTACTTC
TRBJ2-1 | few | NA | 11 | TRBV20-1 | CSARGPAEQFF | TGCAGTGCTAGAGGACCGGCGGAGCAGTTCTTC
TRBJ2-3 | NA | TRBD2 | 18 | TRBV29-1 | CSVEGVILAGKGTDTQYF | TGCAGCGTTGAAGGCGTGATACTAGCGGGTAAAGGCACAGATACGCAGTATTTT
TRBJ2-6 | many | NA | 15 | TRBV6-6 | CASSYGISGANVLTF | TGTGCCAGCAGTTACGGCATCTCTGGGGCCAACGTCCTGACTTTC
TRBJ2-7 | NA | NA | 13 | TRBV7-8 | CASSSSQTREQYF | TGTGCCAGCAGCTCCAGCCAGACTCGCGAGCAGTACTTC
TRBJ1-4 | few | TRBD1 | 14 | TRBV20-1 | CSAPTTGVNEKLFF | TGCAGTGCTCCGACGACAGGGGTTAATGAAAAACTGTTTTTT
TRBJ2-1 | NA | TRBD1 | 15 | TRBV30 | CAWSVRSGGYNEQFF | TGTGCCTGGAGTGTAAGGTCAGGGGGATACAATGAGCAGTTCTTC
TRBJ2-7 | many | TRBD1 | 13 | TRBV20-1 | CSASQGAGYEQYF | TGCAGTGCTAGTCAGGGGGCGGGGTACGAGCAGTACTTC
TRBJ2-7 | NA | NA | 15 | TRBV6-2/TRBV6-3 | CASSAFGGRKYEQYF | TGTGCCAGCAGCGCTTTCGGCGGGCGTAAATACGAGCAGTACTTC
TRBJ1-5 | NA | NA | 14 | TRBV10-3 | CAISEGGLNQPQHF | TGTGCCATCAGTGAGGGGGGGCTCAATCAGCCCCAGCATTTT
TRBJ2-7 | NA | NA | 13 | TRBV20-1 | CSAREFGGHEQYF | TGCAGTGCTAGAGAGTTCGGGGGACACGAGCAGTACTTC
TRBJ2-7 | few | NA | 13 | TRBV7-2 | CASSRTEAYEQYF | TGTGCCAGCAGCCGGACAGAGGCTTACGAGCAGTACTTC
TRBJ2-5 | many | TRBD1 | 14 | TRBV29-1 | CSVEDGTGEETQYF | TGCAGCGTTGAAGACGGGACAGGAGAAGAGACCCAGTACTTC
TRBJ2-1 | NA | TRBD1 | 15 | TRBV7-2 | CASSTYRGQDNEQFF | TGTGCCAGCAGCACCTACAGGGGGCAGGACAATGAGCAGTTCTTC
TRBJ1-1 | few | NA | 12 | TRBV2 | CASSGRATEAFF | TGTGCCAGCAGTGGCAGGGCCACTGAAGCTTTCTTT
TRBJ2-3 | many | TRBD2 | 17 | TRBV5-1 | CASSIGLADWGADTQYF | TGCGCCAGCAGCATAGGACTAGCGGACTGGGGGGCAGATACGCAGTATTTT
TRBJ1-1 | NA | TRBD1 | 14 | TRBV6-2/TRBV6-3 | CASSYRGFGTEAFF | TGTGCCAGCAGCTACAGGGGTTTTGGCACTGAAGCTTTCTTT
TRBJ1-2 | few | NA | 13 | TRBV20-1 | CSAIDRSNYGYTF | TGCAGTGCCATAGACAGGAGCAACTATGGCTACACCTTC
TRBJ1-3 | few | TRBD1 | 16 | TRBV7-3 | CASSLTPDRAGNTIYF | TGTGCCAGCAGCTTAACCCCGGACAGGGCTGGAAACACCATATATTTT
TRBJ2-3 | few | NA | 15 | TRBV20-1 | CSASSTEKSTDTQYF | TGCAGTGCCTCATCAACAGAAAAGAGCACAGATACGCAGTATTTT
TRBJ1-2 | many | NA | 15 | TRBV12-3/TRBV12-4 | CASSFRRTVNYGYTF | TGTGCCAGCAGTTTTCGTAGGACAGTTAACTATGGCTACACCTTC
TRBJ2-7 | many | TRBD1 | 12 | TRBV2 | CAIRDRDYEQYF | TGTGCCATACGGGACAGGGACTACGAGCAGTACTTC